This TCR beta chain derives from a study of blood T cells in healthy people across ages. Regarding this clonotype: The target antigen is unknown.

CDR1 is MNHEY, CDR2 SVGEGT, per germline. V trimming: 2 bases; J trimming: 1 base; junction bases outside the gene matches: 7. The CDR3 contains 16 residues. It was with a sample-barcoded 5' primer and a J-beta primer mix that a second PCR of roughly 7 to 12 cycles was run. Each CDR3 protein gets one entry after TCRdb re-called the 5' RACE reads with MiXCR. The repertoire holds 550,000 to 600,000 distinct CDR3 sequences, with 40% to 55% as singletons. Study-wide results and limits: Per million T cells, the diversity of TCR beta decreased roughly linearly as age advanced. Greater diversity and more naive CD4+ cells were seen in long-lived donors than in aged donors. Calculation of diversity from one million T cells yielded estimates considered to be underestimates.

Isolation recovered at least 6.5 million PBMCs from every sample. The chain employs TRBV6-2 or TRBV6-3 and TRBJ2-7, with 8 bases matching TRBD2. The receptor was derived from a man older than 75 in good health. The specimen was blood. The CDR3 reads CASSYTGGEESYEQYF. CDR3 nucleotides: TGTGCCAGCAGTTACACGGGAGGGGAAGAATCCTACGAGCAGTACTTC.